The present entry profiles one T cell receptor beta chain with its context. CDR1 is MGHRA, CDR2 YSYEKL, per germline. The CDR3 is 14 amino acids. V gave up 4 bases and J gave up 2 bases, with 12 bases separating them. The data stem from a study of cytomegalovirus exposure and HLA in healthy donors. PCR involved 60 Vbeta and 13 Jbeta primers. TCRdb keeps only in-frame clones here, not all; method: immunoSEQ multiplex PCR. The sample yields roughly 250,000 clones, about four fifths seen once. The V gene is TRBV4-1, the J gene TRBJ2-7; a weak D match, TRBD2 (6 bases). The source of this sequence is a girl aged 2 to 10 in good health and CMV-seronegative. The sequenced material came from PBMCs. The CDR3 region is CASSPGVRTYEQYF. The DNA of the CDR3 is TGCGCCAGCAGCCCGGGGGTCCGAACCTACGAGCAGTACTTC.